This TCR beta chain is drawn from a study of T cells in narcolepsy. Sequencing was performed with immunoSEQ multiplex PCR; in TCRdb, only in-frame clones are kept and a portion is missing. The sample carries 25,000 to 35,000 clones, 79% recorded once. The V end lost 1 base, the J end lost 10 bases, and 10 bases lay between the germline ends. The CDR3 is 12 residues long. Germline V gene sequence: CDR1 SGHTA, CDR2 FQGNSA. This clone was detected only a few times. The rearrangement uses TRBV7-2 and TRBJ1-1; D is ambiguous. This receptor was identified in a human donor in good health. Sequencing was performed on memory (CD45RA-) CD4+ T cells from blood. This CDR3 reads CASSLDSLIAFF. CDR3 DNA sequence: TGTGCCAGCAGCTTAGATTCATTGATAGCTTTCTTT.